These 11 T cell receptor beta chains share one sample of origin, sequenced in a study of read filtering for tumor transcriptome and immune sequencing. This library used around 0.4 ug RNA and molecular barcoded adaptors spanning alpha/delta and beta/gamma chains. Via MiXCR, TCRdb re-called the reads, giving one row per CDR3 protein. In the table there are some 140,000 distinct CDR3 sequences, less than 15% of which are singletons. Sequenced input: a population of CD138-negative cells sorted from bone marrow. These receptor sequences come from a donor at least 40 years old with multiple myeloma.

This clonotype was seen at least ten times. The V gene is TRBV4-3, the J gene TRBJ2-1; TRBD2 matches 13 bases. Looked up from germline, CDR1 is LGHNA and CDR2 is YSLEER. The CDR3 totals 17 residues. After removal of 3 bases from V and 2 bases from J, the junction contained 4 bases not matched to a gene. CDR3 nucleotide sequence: TGCGCCAGCAGCCATGGACTAGCGGGGGATCCCTACAATGAGCAGTTCTTC. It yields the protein CASSHGLAGDPYNEQFF.

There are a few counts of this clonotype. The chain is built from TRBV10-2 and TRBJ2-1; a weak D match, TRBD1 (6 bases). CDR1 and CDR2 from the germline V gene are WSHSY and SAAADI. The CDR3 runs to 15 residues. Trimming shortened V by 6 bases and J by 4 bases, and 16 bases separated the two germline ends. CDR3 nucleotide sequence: TGCGCCAGCAGCACAGGGACGTCAGCTTACAATGAGCAGTTCTTC. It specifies CASSTGTSAYNEQFF.

CDR3 in DNA: TGTGCCAGCAGCCTACGGGACTCCCGGCAGTTCTTC. This translates into CASSLRDSRQFF. The chain couples TRBV3-1 to TRBJ2-1, with a tentative D call TRBD2 (6 bases). CDR1 LGHDT and CDR2 YNNKEL come from the germline V gene (reference sequence). The CDR3 runs to 12 residues. Trimming shortened V by 4 bases and J by 12 bases, and 13 bases separated the two germline ends.

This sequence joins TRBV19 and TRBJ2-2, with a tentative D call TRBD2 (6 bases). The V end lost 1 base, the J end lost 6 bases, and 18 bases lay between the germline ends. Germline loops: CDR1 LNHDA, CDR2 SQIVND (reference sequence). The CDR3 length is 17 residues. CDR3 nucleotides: TGTGCCAGTAGTATAGTCACTCTGGAGGGCCTTGCCGGGGAGCTGTTTTTT. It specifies CASSIVTLEGLAGELFF. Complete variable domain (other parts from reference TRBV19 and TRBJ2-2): DGGITQSPKYLFRKEGQNVTLSCEQNLNHDAMYWYRQDPGQGLRLIYYSQIVNDFQKGDIAEGYSVSREKKESFPLTVTSAQKNPTAFYLCASSIVTLEGLAGELFFGEGSRLTVL.

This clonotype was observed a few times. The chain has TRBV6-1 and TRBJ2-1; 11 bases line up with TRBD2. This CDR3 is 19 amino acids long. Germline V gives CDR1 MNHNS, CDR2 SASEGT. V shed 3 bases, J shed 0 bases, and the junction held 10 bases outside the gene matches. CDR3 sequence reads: CASSDFSGRADSSYNEQFF. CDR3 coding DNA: TGTGCCAGCAGTGATTTTAGCGGGAGGGCCGACAGCTCCTACAATGAGCAGTTCTTC.

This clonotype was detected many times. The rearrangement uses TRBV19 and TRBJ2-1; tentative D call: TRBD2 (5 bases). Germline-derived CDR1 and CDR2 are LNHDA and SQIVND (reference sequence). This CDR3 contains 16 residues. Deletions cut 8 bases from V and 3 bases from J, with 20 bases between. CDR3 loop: CASAPGLRRLYNEQFF. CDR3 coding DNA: TGTGCCAGTGCGCCGGGGTTGCGGCGTCTCTACAATGAGCAGTTCTTC.

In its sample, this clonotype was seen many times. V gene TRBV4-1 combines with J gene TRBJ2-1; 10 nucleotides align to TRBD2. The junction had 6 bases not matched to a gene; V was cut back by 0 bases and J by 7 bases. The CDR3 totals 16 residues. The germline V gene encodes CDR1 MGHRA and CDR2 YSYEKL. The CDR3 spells CASSQDTSGAWNEQFF. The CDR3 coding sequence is TGCGCCAGCAGCCAAGATACTAGCGGGGCTTGGAATGAGCAGTTCTTC.

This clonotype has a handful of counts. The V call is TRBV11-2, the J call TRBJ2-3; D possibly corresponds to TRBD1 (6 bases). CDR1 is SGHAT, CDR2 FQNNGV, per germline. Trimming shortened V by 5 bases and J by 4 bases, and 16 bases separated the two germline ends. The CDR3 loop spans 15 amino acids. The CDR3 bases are TGTGCCAGCAGCCGATCCTTGGGGGCCGCAGATACGCAGTATTTT. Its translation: CASSRSLGAADTQYF.

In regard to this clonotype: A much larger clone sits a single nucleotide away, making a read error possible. This CDR3 is CASSQRLAANTGELSF. Written as DNA, the CDR3 is TGCGCCAGCAGCCAGAGGCTAGCGGCAAACACCGGGGAGCTGTCTTTT. The chain has TRBV4-3 and TRBJ2-2; 7 bases fit TRBD2. Germline assignment: CDR1 LGHNA and CDR2 YSLEER. CDR3 length: 16 residues.

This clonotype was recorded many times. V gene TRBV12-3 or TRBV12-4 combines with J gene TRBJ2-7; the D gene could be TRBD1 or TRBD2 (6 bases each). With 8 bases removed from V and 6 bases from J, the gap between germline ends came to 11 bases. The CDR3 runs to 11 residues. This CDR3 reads CASGGGFEQYF. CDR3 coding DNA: TGTGCCAGCGGAGGGGGATTCGAGCAGTACTTC.

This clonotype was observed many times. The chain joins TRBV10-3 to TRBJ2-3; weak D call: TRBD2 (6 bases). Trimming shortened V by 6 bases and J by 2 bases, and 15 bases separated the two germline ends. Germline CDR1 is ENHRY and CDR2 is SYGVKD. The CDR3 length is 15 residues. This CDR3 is CAIRGAGSATDTQYF. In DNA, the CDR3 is TGTGCCATCAGAGGGGCCGGGAGTGCCACAGATACGCAGTATTTT.